What follows describes a single T cell receptor (beta chain). The sample belongs to a study of PD-L1 blockade in urothelial cancer. Study-wide context: The median T cell count in blood samples was some 140,000.

Profiled with immunoSEQ multiplex PCR; TCRdb holds only in-frame clones, not every one. This sample carries around 110,000 clones, roughly 91% of them seen once, and the ten largest clones take more than 1.5%. This CDR3 has 17 amino acids. Trimming pared 1 base from V and 5 bases from J, leaving 21 bases between. Germline CDR1 reads SGHRS; CDR2 reads YFSETQ. Specified time point: peripheral blood 6 weeks after treatment start. This material consisted of PBMCs, taken around atezolizumab (anti-PD-L1) treatment. The sequence was collected from a man aged 55 to 69 with urothelial cancer. This chain connects TRBV5-1 to TRBJ2-5; TRBD1 is a possible D gene (7 bases). CDR3 protein: CASSLPRLAGGSETQYF. CDR3 coding DNA: TGCGCCAGCAGCTTGCCCCGTCTCGCAGGGGGGAGTGAGACCCAGTACTTC. The whole variable domain, filled in from reference TRBV5-1 and TRBJ2-5, reads KAGVTQTPRYLIKTRGQQVTLSCSPISGHRSVSWYQQTPGQGLQFLFEYFSETQRNKGNFPGRFSGRQFSNSRSEMNVSTLELGDSALYLCASSLPRLAGGSETQYFGPGTRLLVL.